This T cell receptor (beta chain) was sequenced in a study of T cells in Graves' hyperthyroidism and ophthalmopathy. Trimming took off 1 base at V and 6 bases at J, with 9 bases between the two ends. CDR1 and CDR2 (germline): SEHNR, FQNEAQ (reference sequence). The CDR3 covers 13 residues. With respect to this clonotype: It may be a read error: a sequence one base away is much more abundant.

Amplified TCR beta CDR3 regions came from RNA transcripts. Primed by the HTBI set, a first-round RT-PCR was run on the TCR CDR3. Via MiXCR, TCRdb re-called the multiplex PCR reads, giving one row per CDR3 protein. This sample carries about 400,000 distinct CDR3 sequences, about 15% of them seen once, and the ten largest clones take around a third. The sequence came from a woman in her twenties or thirties with Graves' hyperthyroidism. The specimen was blood. The chain joins TRBV7-9 to TRBJ1-2; D is undetermined. The CDR3 reads CASSLDVGHGYTF. The CDR3 coding sequence is TGTGCCAGCAGCTTAGATGTGGGCCATGGCTACACCTTC.